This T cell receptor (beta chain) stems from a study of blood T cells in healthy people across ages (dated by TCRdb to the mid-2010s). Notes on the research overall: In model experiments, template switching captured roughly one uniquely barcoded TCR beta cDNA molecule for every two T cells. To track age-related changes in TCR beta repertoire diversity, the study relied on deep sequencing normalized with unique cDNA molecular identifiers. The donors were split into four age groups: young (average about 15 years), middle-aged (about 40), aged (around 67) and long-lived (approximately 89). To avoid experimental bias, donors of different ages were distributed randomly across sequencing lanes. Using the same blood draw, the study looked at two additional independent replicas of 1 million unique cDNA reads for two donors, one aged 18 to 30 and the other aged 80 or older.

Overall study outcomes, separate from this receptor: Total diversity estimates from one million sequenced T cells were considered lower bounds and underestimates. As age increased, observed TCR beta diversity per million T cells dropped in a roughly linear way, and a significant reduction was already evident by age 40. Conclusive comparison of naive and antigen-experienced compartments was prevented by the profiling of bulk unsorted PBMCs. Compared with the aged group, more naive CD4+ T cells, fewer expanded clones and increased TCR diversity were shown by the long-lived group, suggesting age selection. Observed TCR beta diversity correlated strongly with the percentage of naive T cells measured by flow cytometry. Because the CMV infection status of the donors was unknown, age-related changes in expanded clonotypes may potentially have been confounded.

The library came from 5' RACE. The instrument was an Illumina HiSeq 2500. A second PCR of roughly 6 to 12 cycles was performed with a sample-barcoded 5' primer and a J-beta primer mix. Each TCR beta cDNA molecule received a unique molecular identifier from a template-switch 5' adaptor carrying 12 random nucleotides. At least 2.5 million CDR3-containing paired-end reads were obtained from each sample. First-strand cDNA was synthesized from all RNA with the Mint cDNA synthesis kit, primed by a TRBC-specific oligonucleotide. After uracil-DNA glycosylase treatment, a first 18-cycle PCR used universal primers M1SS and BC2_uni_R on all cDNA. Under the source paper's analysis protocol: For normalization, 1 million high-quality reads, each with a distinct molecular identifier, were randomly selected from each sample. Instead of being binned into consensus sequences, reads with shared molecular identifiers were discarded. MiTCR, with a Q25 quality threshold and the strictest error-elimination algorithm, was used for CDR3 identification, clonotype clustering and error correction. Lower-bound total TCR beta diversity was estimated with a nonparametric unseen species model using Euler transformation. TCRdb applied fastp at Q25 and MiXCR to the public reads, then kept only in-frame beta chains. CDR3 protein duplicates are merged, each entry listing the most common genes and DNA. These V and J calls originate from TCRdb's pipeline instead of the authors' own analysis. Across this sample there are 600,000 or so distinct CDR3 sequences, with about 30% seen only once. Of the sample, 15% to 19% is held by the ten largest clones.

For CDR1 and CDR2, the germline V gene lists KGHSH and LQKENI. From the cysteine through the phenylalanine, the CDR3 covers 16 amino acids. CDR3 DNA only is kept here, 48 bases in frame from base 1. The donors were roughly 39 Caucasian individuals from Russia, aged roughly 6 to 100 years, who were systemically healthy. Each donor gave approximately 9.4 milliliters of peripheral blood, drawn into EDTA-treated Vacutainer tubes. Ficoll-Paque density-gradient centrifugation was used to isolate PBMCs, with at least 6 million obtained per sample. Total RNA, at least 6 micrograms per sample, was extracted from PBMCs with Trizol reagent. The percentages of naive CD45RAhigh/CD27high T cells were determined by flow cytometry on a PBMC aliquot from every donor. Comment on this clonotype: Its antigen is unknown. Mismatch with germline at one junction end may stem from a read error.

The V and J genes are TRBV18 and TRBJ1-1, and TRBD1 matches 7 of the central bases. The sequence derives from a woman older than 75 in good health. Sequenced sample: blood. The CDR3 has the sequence CASSPSGTAGNTEVFF. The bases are TGTGCCAGCTCACCATCCGGGACAGCGGGTAACACTGAAGTTTTCTTT.